The present T cell receptor beta chain was sequenced within a study of identical twins. Study-wide results and caveats: Zero-insertion analyses might be partly confounded by invariant T cells like MAIT and iNKT. Out-of-frame sharing of TCR alpha in monozygotic twins was underestimated by models. Clonotypes of the beta chain that were abundant in cord blood carried fewer insertions (memory repertoires showed none).

Regarding this clonotype: What it binds is not known.

Template switching added a universal primer site, and cDNA bore unique molecular identifiers. A single record per CDR3 protein comes from TCRdb applying MiXCR to the 5' RACE reads. The data show 300,000 or so distinct CDR3 sequences, roughly 10% seen once. CDR1 and CDR2 (germline): LNHDA, SQIVND (reference sequence). CDR3 length: 14 amino acids. V lost 0 bases, J lost 0 bases, and 4 bases lay in between. These data were also filed under a second study, of yellow fever vaccine responses in identical twins.

The sequenced sample consisted of CD8+ T cells sorted from blood. V gene TRBV19 combines with J gene TRBJ2-3; D remains ambiguous. The origin of this receptor is a young woman in good health. The CDR3 DNA is TGTGCCAGTAGTATAGACGTGAGCACAGATACGCAGTATTTT. Residues: CASSIDVSTDTQYF. The variable domain in full, completed from reference TRBV19 and TRBJ2-3, reads DGGITQSPKYLFRKEGQNVTLSCEQNLNHDAMYWYRQDPGQGLRLIYYSQIVNDFQKGDIAEGYSVSREKKESFPLTVTSAQKNPTAFYLCASSIDVSTDTQYFGPGTRLTVL.